This TCR beta chain derives from a study of blood T cell repertoires in COVID-19. Study summary: Sources were T cells, B-cell-depleted T cells, or PBMCs; the material itself was cDNA or gDNA.

Cohorts were determined from participant-reported clinical history. The method was immunoSEQ multiplex PCR; TCRdb's version includes in-frame clones alone and lacks a portion of them. Of under 200,000 clones listed, around 80% are singletons. The CDR3 totals 15 residues. V shed 0 bases and J shed 0 bases, with 7 bases lying between them. Germline lookup yields CDR1 SGHNT and CDR2 YYREEE (reference sequence). The sequenced sample was PBMCs or T cells enriched from blood (not recorded which). This chain connects TRBV5-4 to TRBJ1-3; D is ambiguous. The clonotype was recovered from a woman aged 60-75 years who had recovered from COVID-19. CDR3 residues: CASSLDTGSGNTIYF. Here the CDR3 DNA reads TGTGCCAGCAGCTTGGATACTGGCTCTGGAAACACCATATATTTT.